Below are 2 T cell receptor beta chains sequenced from a single sample in a study of human T cells and chemical hapten exposure (dated by TCRdb to the early 2020s). Reading the label with the study, this specimen's time point is: patch test 1, 2 weeks after DPC sensitization. The treatment or condition label for this specimen denotes: therapeutic diphenylcyclopropenone sensitization with weekly scalp DPC. Library preparation used RACE. The instrument given in TCRdb is NextSeq 500. TCRdb trimmed the raw reads at Q25, called clones with MiXCR and kept productive beta chains. Every distinct CDR3 protein forms one entry, paired with its most common genes and DNA. The sample includes 340,000 or so distinct CDR3 sequences, with approximately 6.3% observed a single time. The leading ten clones occupy around 8.2% of the sample. Sequenced material: whole blood, taken in connection with sensitization to the hapten diphenylcyclopropenone (DPC). Source of these receptors: a woman under 30 with alopecia areata. Some clones in this sample may be carry-over from other donors' samples.

The J gene is TRBJ1-2, the V gene TRBV20-1; D gene ambiguous. V lost 2 bases to trimming and J lost 8 bases, with 21 bases between them. This CDR3 contains 15 residues. Germline-derived CDR1 and CDR2 are DFQATT and SNEGSKA (reference sequence). DNA of the CDR3: TGCAGTGCTAGAAATCTAGGGCAGGAAGCTCGGGGCTACACCTTC. It codes for CSARNLGQEARGYTF.

The CDR3: CASSQASVDSGNTIYF. CDR3 nucleotides: TGCGCCAGCAGCCAAGCCTCAGTCGACTCTGGAAACACCATATATTTT. The chain joins TRBV4-1 to TRBJ1-3; D not resolved. V dropped 1 base and J dropped 0 bases, with 10 bases sitting between them. Germline lookup yields CDR1 MGHRA and CDR2 YSYEKL. This CDR3 is built from 16 residues.